These T cell receptor beta chains were read from a single sample in a study of human T cells and chemical hapten exposure. MiXCR was run by TCRdb on the RACE reads, yielding one entry per CDR3 protein. The profile covers about 74,000 distinct CDR3 sequences, with about 32% appearing a single time and over 7.5% taken by the ten largest. This specimen was whole blood, taken in connection with sensitization to the hapten diphenylcyclopropenone (DPC). Receptors were obtained from a man aged 35 to 55 with alopecia areata. Some clones in this sample may be carry-over from other donors' samples. Both conserved end residues are part of each CDR3. Each record gives: J gene, V gene, D gene, CDR3 protein, CDR3 DNA. The D gene is left open where the match is weak.

j_call: TRBJ2-1
v_call: TRBV18
d_call: TRBD2
cdr3_aa: CASTGTSGDYNEQFF
cdr3_nt: TGTGCCAGCACTGGGACTAGCGGAGACTACAATGAGCAGTTCTTC

j_call: TRBJ1-1
v_call: TRBV18
d_call: NA
cdr3_aa: CASSPAGGVVFSTEAFF
cdr3_nt: TGTGCCAGCTCCCCCGCCGGGGGTGTAGTTTTTTCCACTGAAGCTTTCTTT

j_call: TRBJ1-2
v_call: TRBV6-1
d_call: NA
cdr3_aa: CASSVADGNYGYTF
cdr3_nt: TGTGCCAGCAGTGTTGCAGACGGCAACTATGGCTACACCTTC

j_call: TRBJ2-3
v_call: TRBV6-2/TRBV6-3
d_call: TRBD2
cdr3_aa: CASSRAGEGGDTQYF
cdr3_nt: TGTGCCAGCAGCAGAGCGGGAGAGGGAGGAGATACGCAGTATTTT

j_call: TRBJ1-1
v_call: TRBV30
d_call: NA
cdr3_aa: CAWSVRAGQGTEAFF
cdr3_nt: TGTGCCTGGAGTGTACGGGCAGGGCAAGGGACTGAAGCTTTCTTT

j_call: TRBJ2-6
v_call: TRBV19
d_call: NA
cdr3_aa: CASSWERGAGANVLTF
cdr3_nt: TGTGCCAGTAGTTGGGAAAGGGGGGCTGGGGCCAACGTCCTGACTTTC

j_call: TRBJ2-1
v_call: TRBV4-1
d_call: NA
cdr3_aa: CASSQDQYNEQFF
cdr3_nt: TGCGCCAGCAGCCAAGATCAGTACAATGAGCAGTTCTTC

j_call: TRBJ2-1
v_call: TRBV28
d_call: NA
cdr3_aa: CASSLRVEQFF
cdr3_nt: TGTGCCAGCAGCCTCAGGGTAGAGCAGTTCTTC

j_call: TRBJ1-6
v_call: TRBV3-1
d_call: NA
cdr3_aa: CASSPLVNYNSPLHF
cdr3_nt: TGTGCCAGCAGCCCCTTGGTCAACTATAATTCACCCCTCCACTTT

j_call: TRBJ1-6
v_call: TRBV7-6
d_call: NA
cdr3_aa: CASSLGLSNSPLHF
cdr3_nt: TGTGCCAGCAGCTTGGGTTTATCGAATTCACCCCTCCACTTT

j_call: TRBJ2-7
v_call: TRBV6-6
d_call: NA
cdr3_aa: CASSYSRGTYEQYF
cdr3_nt: TGTGCCAGCAGTTACTCACGCGGTACCTACGAGCAGTACTTC